This T cell receptor (beta chain) was observed in a study of a mutant IDH1 vaccine in newly diagnosed glioma. About the study: Previous treatment comprised radiotherapy, temozolomide, or both, mostly both.

Clones were read by immunoSEQ multiplex PCR, and TCRdb kept only the in-frame ones, dropping some. Seen here are about 30,000 clones, roughly 80% observed once, and the top ten hold approximately 7.6%. Study outcomes and limitations: Shifts in the top peripheral T cell clonotypes seemed unrelated to pseudoprogression. Vaccination induced immune responses in around 95% of patients.

Time point described: week 23, last vaccination. Mutant IDH1 20-mer peptide, at 300 ug, made up each vaccine dose, with topical imiquimod. New IDH1-mutant, ATRX-lost WHO grade 3 or 4 astrocytomas occurred in donors. As regards this clone: Its antigen remains unknown.

CDR3 length equals 15 residues. V was clipped by 6 bases and J by 8 bases; unmatched bases: 13. In germline, CDR1 is SGHTA, CDR2 FQGNSA. The receptor's source is a woman aged 18 to 35 with glioma. The chain carries TRBV7-2 and TRBJ2-1; 7 bases are a match to TRBD1. The specimen was PBMCs, collected from a glioma patient whose treatment included an IDH1 peptide vaccine. The CDR3 region has the DNA TGTGCCAGCAGTAAAGGGGGCCAGGCTTGGGATGAGCAGTTCTTC. Translation: CASSKGGQAWDEQFF.